This T cell receptor beta chain was sequenced for a study of cytomegalovirus exposure and HLA in healthy donors. Study context: In a later analysis, it was reported that the approximately 110 validation repertoires had been produced on the same platform as the 690 or so repertoires belonging to the first cohort.

Some clones are missing from TCRdb's copy, which holds only in-frame ones; the method was immunoSEQ multiplex PCR. The sample gives approximately 280,000 clones, 88% of which show up once; approximately 0.95% is in the top ten. This clone was picked up a small number of times. Germline assignment: CDR1 KGHSH and CDR2 LQKENI. The CDR3 covers 15 residues. V trimming: 4 bases; J trimming: 0 bases; junction bases outside the gene matches: 6. The material sequenced was PBMCs. The TCR comes from a woman aged 18-35 years in good health and CMV-seronegative. The chain is built from TRBV18 and TRBJ2-7; 7 nucleotides agree with TRBD1. CDR3: CASSLSRDSSYEQYF. In DNA form, the CDR3 reads TGTGCCAGCTCACTAAGCCGGGACAGCTCCTACGAGCAGTACTTC.